These 31 T cell receptor beta chains came from one sample sequenced in a study of response to subunit inactivated influenza vaccine. TCRdb re-analysed the RT-PCR reads in MiXCR, keeping a single row per CDR3 protein. The sample contains about 530,000 distinct CDR3 sequences, 10% to 15% of which appear only once. This material consisted of PBMCs from blood, taken 35 to 45 days after vaccination. These receptors were taken from a man in his fifties who received an inactivated influenza vaccine.

This clonotype was recorded a few times. This rearrangement joins TRBV5-1 to TRBJ2-2, with 10 bases identical to TRBD1. The germline gives CDR1 SGHRS, CDR2 YFSETQ. The CDR3 contains 16 residues. Trimming cost V 1 base and J 5 bases; bases outside gene matches: 5. CDR3 protein: CASSLKDRGNTGELFF. The DNA of the CDR3 is TGCGCCAGCAGCTTGAAGGACAGGGGGAATACCGGGGAGCTGTTTTTT.

The gene calls are TRBV30 and TRBJ2-2; D possibly corresponds to TRBD1 (5 bases). There are 14 residues in the CDR3. The V end was cut by 5 bases, the J end by 7 bases, with 17 bases between. Looked up from germline, CDR1 is GTSNPN and CDR2 is SVGIG (reference sequence). CDR3 DNA: TGTGCCTGGGGACGTATCCAAGGGGTCGGGGAGCTGTTTTTT. Protein product: CAWGRIQGVGELFF.

This clonotype was counted between two and nine times. The chain couples TRBV20-1 to TRBJ2-5; D is possibly TRBD1 (7 bases). Germline V gene sequence: CDR1 DFQATT, CDR2 SNEGSKA (reference sequence). The CDR3 contains 15 residues. Trimming stripped 3 bases from V and 4 bases from J, with 18 bases between. Here the CDR3 DNA reads TGCAGTGCTAGTGCGTCCAGGGGGAGGCCAGAGACCCAGTACTTC. It yields the protein CSASASRGRPETQYF.

This clonotype has more than one count but fewer than ten. The V call is TRBV9, the J call TRBJ2-3; no firm D call. V lost 5 bases to trimming and J lost 8 bases, with 15 bases between them. The CDR3 runs to 13 residues. Germline CDR1 is SGDLS and CDR2 is YYNGEE. The CDR3 reads CASSQPTAGTQYF. The CDR3 nucleotides read TGTGCCAGCAGTCAACCAACGGCCGGTACGCAGTATTTT.

This clonotype was picked up a small number of times. V is TRBV12-3 or TRBV12-4 and J is TRBJ1-2; D ambiguous. V was pared by 4 bases and J by 2 bases, with 5 bases between. CDR3 length: 12 amino acids. The CDR3 sequence: CASSWLNYGYTF. The CDR3 region has the DNA TGTGCCAGCAGTTGGTTGAACTATGGCTACACCTTC.

The V call is TRBV14, the J call TRBJ1-3; tentatively, D is TRBD1 (5 bases). The germline CDR1 and CDR2 sequences are SGHDN and FVKESK. Trimming removed 4 bases from V and 3 bases from J, with 10 bases in between. The CDR3 has 14 residues. CDR3 residues: CASSPPGVGNTIYF. Here the CDR3 DNA reads TGTGCCAGCAGCCCCCCGGGGGTTGGAAACACCATATATTTT.

CDR3 loop: CASSLAISETQYF. The CDR3 DNA follows: TGTGCCAGCAGCTTAGCGATATCGGAGACCCAGTACTTC. The gene calls are TRBV7-9 and TRBJ2-5, with D hard to call. The germline gives CDR1 SEHNR, CDR2 FQNEAQ (reference sequence). Deletions cut 0 bases from V and 5 bases from J, with 7 bases between. The CDR3 spans 13 residues. The whole variable domain, filled in from reference TRBV7-9 and TRBJ2-5, reads DTGVSQNPRHKITKRGQNVTFRCDPISEHNRLYWYRQTLGQGPEFLTYFQNEAQLEKSRLLSDRFSAERPKGSFSTLEIQRTEQGDSAMYLCASSLAISETQYFGPGTRLLVL.

This clonotype was seen a few times. The chain is built from TRBV7-8 and TRBJ2-3, with a tentative D call TRBD1 (6 bases). There are 16 residues in the CDR3. The V end lost 1 base, the J end lost 2 bases, and 13 bases lay between the germline ends. The germline V gene encodes CDR1 SGHVS and CDR2 FQNEAQ. The CDR3 DNA sequence: TGTGCCAGCAGCTTAGAGGCAGGGGCCTACACAGATACGCAGTATTTT. Protein sequence: CASSLEAGAYTDTQYF.

This clonotype was detected only a few times. The CDR3 DNA is TGTGCCAGCGCGCGGCAGCCAGATTCACCCCTCCACTTT. This translates into CASARQPDSPLHF. The rearrangement links TRBV5-5 to TRBJ1-6; the D is unclear. The CDR3 totals 13 residues. With 7 bases removed from V and 8 bases from J, the gap between germline ends came to 13 bases. Looked up from germline, CDR1 is SGHKS and CDR2 is YYEKEE (reference sequence).

This chain links TRBV30 with TRBJ2-7; 7 nucleotides match TRBD2. Germline-derived CDR1 and CDR2 are GTSNPN and SVGIG (reference sequence). Trimming took 3 bases from V and 3 from J; bases not matched to a gene: 8. This CDR3 has 14 amino acids. In nucleotides, the CDR3 is TGTGCCTGGAGGTTGGCGGGGGTTGTCTACGAGCAGTACTTC. Translating it yields CAWRLAGVVYEQYF. Using reference TRBV30 and TRBJ2-7 for the parts outside the CDR3, the full variable domain is SQTIHQWPATLVQPVGSPLSLECTVEGTSNPNLYWYRQAAGRGLQLLFYSVGIGQISSEVPQNLSASRPQDRQFILSSKKLLLSDSGFYLCAWRLAGVVYEQYFGPGTRLTVT.

The chain combines TRBV6-2 or TRBV6-3 with TRBJ2-7; the match to TRBD1 covers 9 bases. Germline CDR1 and CDR2: MNHEY and SVGEGT. V shed 0 bases, J shed 4 bases, and the junction held 4 bases outside the gene matches. This CDR3 is 15 amino acids long. The CDR3 region has the DNA TGTGCCAGCAGTTACTCCGGGACAGGGCTTTACGAGCAGTACTTC. Translated, it gives CASSYSGTGLYEQYF.

This clonotype was counted a few times. The rearrangement uses TRBV12-3 or TRBV12-4 and TRBJ1-1; D possibly corresponds to TRBD1 (6 bases). This CDR3 contains 14 residues. V lost 2 bases to trimming and J lost 1 base, with 8 bases between them. The CDR3 reads CASSLRGWNTEAFF. As DNA, the CDR3 is TGTGCCAGCAGTTTAAGGGGGTGGAACACTGAAGCTTTCTTT.

V gene TRBV29-1 combines with J gene TRBJ2-5, with D perhaps matching TRBD1 (6 bases). CDR3 length: 13 residues. CDR1 SQVTM and CDR2 ANQGSEA come from the germline V gene. Trimming pared 4 bases from V and 0 bases from J, leaving 9 bases between. DNA of the CDR3: TGCAGCGTTGGGGGGACAAACCAAGAGACCCAGTACTTC. As protein: CSVGGTNQETQYF.

This clonotype was counted many times. This chain joins TRBV6-5 and TRBJ2-7; 15 nucleotides agree with TRBD2. V lost 4 bases, J lost 6 bases, and 10 bases stayed unmatched. Germline V lookup: CDR1 MNHEY, CDR2 SVGAGI. This CDR3 has 17 amino acids. Here the CDR3 reads CASSWTGLAGGRSEQYF. The CDR3 bases are TGTGCCAGCAGTTGGACCGGACTAGCGGGGGGGCGAAGCGAGCAGTACTTC.

With regard to this clonotype: The junction does not match germline at one end; this may be a read error. The gene calls are TRBV13 and TRBJ2-7; 11 bases map to TRBD2. Germline-derived CDR1 and CDR2 are PRHDT and FYEKMQ (reference sequence). The CDR3 contains 15 residues. The CDR3 bases are TGTGCCAGCAGCATAGGGACTAGCGGACCCTACGAGCAGTACTTC. Protein product: CASSIGTSGPYEQYF.

The rearrangement uses TRBV7-2 and TRBJ2-7; D might be TRBD2 (6 bases). Between the trimmed V and J ends, which lost 6 bases and 3 bases, there was a span of 12 bases. This CDR3 is built from 13 residues. CDR1 is SGHTA, CDR2 FQGNSA, per germline. The CDR3 reads CASRPLASYEQYF. The CDR3 DNA follows: TGTGCCAGCAGACCACTAGCCAGCTACGAGCAGTACTTC.

The CDR3 coding sequence is TGTGCCAGCAGCTTGGGAACTTATCCCGGGACATTTTCCTACGAGCAGTACTTC. It translates to CASSLGTYPGTFSYEQYF. The genes are TRBV11-2 and TRBJ2-7; TRBD1 is a possible D gene (6 bases). V lost 3 bases and J 1 base, leaving 22 bases between the germline ends. The CDR3 has 18 amino acids. Germline loops: CDR1 SGHAT, CDR2 FQNNGV. The entire variable domain, with the rest obtained from reference TRBV11-2 and TRBJ2-7, is as follows: EAGVAQSPRYKIIEKRQSVAFWCNPISGHATLYWYQQILGQGPKLLIQFQNNGVVDDSQLPKDRFSAERLKGVDSTLKIQPAKLEDSAVYLCASSLGTYPGTFSYEQYFGPGTRLTVT.

The rearrangement joins TRBV12-3 or TRBV12-4 to TRBJ2-2; 9 nucleotides align to TRBD1. The CDR3 runs to 15 residues. The V gene end was trimmed by 3 bases and the J gene end by 5 bases; junction bases not matched to a gene: 4. The CDR3 region is CASSFPTGGTGELFF. The CDR3 DNA sequence: TGTGCCAGCAGTTTCCCGACAGGGGGGACCGGGGAGCTGTTTTTT.

This clonotype appeared a few times. The chain links TRBV4-1 to TRBJ1-4, with D perhaps TRBD1 (5 bases). The CDR3 covers 15 residues. Trimming shortened V by 0 bases and J by 7 bases, and 12 bases separated the two germline ends. CDR1 and CDR2 from the germline V gene are MGHRA and YSYEKL. CDR3 DNA: TGCGCCAGCAGCCAAGACCTAGGTGGGGGTGAAAAACTGTTTTTT. The encoded protein is CASSQDLGGGEKLFF.

This chain links TRBV3-1 with TRBJ2-7, with D tentatively TRBD1 (5 bases). The ends were cut back, 1 base at V and 6 bases at J, with 19 bases in the middle. CDR1 and CDR2 (germline): LGHDT, YNNKEL (reference sequence). The CDR3 length is 16 residues. The CDR3 DNA is TGTGCCAGCAGCCAAGGGTTGCAGGGAACTTGGGGCGAGCAGTACTTC. Encoded protein: CASSQGLQGTWGEQYF.

Only a few counts were recorded for this clonotype. The chain has TRBV12-3 or TRBV12-4 and TRBJ2-7; 8 positions match TRBD1. The CDR3 is 13 residues long. V trimming: 5 bases; J trimming: 2 bases; junction bases outside the gene matches: 2. The CDR3 reads CASSTQGAYEQYF. CDR3 in DNA: TGTGCCAGCAGTACACAGGGGGCCTACGAGCAGTACTTC.

This clonotype has a handful of counts. This chain joins TRBV20-1 and TRBJ2-3, with D perhaps assigned TRBD1 or TRBD2 (5 bases each). CDR3 length: 13 residues. Germline CDR1 is DFQATT and CDR2 is SNEGSKA (reference sequence). Deletions cut 5 bases from V and 2 bases from J, with 11 bases between. The DNA of the CDR3 is TGCAGTGCTTGGGACCCGACCACAGATACGCAGTATTTT. Amino acid sequence: CSAWDPTTDTQYF.

This clonotype was seen more than once but under ten times. This chain uses TRBV12-3 or TRBV12-4 with TRBJ2-7; 7 nucleotides match TRBD1. Losses at the gene ends were 6 bases for V and 7 bases for J; bases not matched to a gene: 12. CDR3 length: 14 residues. CDR3 region: CASSQGQNTREQYF. The DNA for the CDR3 is TGTGCCAGCAGCCAGGGACAGAATACGAGGGAGCAGTACTTC.

This clonotype has more than one count but fewer than ten. This rearrangement joins TRBV4-3 to TRBJ1-5; 7 nucleotides line up with TRBD1. In germline, CDR1 is LGHNA, CDR2 YSLEER. The CDR3 covers 16 residues. The ends lost 4 bases at V and 5 bases at J; junction bases unmatched: 11. CDR3 protein: CASSRTYRDRDQPQHF. The CDR3 DNA is TGCGCCAGCAGCCGGACATACCGGGACAGAGATCAGCCCCAGCATTTT.

V and J are TRBV27 and TRBJ2-5; D ambiguous. V was pared by 0 bases and J by 3 bases, with 5 bases between. CDR3 length: 13 amino acids. CDR1 and CDR2 (germline): MNHEY, SMNVEV (reference sequence). CDR3 coding DNA: TGTGCCAGCAGTTTATCGGTGGAAGAGACCCAGTACTTC. Amino acid sequence: CASSLSVEETQYF.

This clonotype has a handful of counts. This chain joins TRBV6-2 or TRBV6-3 and TRBJ2-1; D possibly uses TRBD1 or TRBD2 (5 bases each). CDR1 is MNHEY, CDR2 SVGEGT, per germline. There are 13 residues in the CDR3. Trimming stripped 3 bases from V and 6 bases from J, with 9 bases between. The CDR3 loop is CASSYLGPNEQFF. CDR3 sequence (DNA): TGTGCCAGCAGTTATTTGGGACCCAATGAGCAGTTCTTC.

V is TRBV12-3 or TRBV12-4 and J is TRBJ2-2; no firm D call. Trimming shortened V by 5 bases and J by 15 bases, and 19 bases separated the two germline ends. CDR3 length: 13 residues. The CDR3 nucleotides read TGTGCCAGCAGTCCCCCGCGTCCGGGCCATATGTTTTTT. Its protein is CASSPPRPGHMFF.

The chain has TRBV5-1 and TRBJ2-7; TRBD1 matches at 8 bases. The germline CDR1 and CDR2 sequences are SGHRS and YFSETQ. V lost 1 base, J lost 5 bases, and 5 bases stayed unmatched. This CDR3 comprises 14 residues. Here the CDR3 DNA reads TGCGCCAGCAGCTTGACAGGGGGGCGGAACGAGCAGTACTTC. Translation gives CASSLTGGRNEQYF.

The genes are TRBV7-8 and TRBJ2-2; tentatively, D is TRBD2 (5 bases). Germline V gene sequence: CDR1 SGHVS, CDR2 FQNEAQ. Trimming removed 5 bases at V and 5 bases at J, with 12 bases between. CDR3 length equals 14 residues. DNA for the CDR3: TGTGCCAGCAGCGGGGTCTCGGGGACCGGGGAGCTGTTTTTT. Amino acids: CASSGVSGTGELFF. Variable domain in full (rest from reference TRBV7-8 and TRBJ2-2): GAGVSQSPRYKVAKRGQDVALRCDPISGHVSLFWYQQALGQGPEFLTYFQNEAQLDKSGLPSDRFFAERPEGSVSTLKIQRTQQEDSAVYLCASSGVSGTGELFFGEGSRLTVL.

The chain couples TRBV7-6 to TRBJ2-2; weak D call: TRBD2 (8 bases). Germline V lookup: CDR1 SGHVS, CDR2 FNYEAQ. V lost 3 bases, J lost 7 bases, and 24 bases lay in between. The CDR3 is 18 amino acids. CDR3 DNA: TGTGCCAGCAGCTTCATTACGACTAGCGCAGGGGGTGGCGGGGAGCTGTTTTTT. Protein: CASSFITTSAGGGGELFF.

This clonotype was observed a few times. The J gene is TRBJ2-1, the V gene TRBV28, with TRBD2 identical over 7 bases. Losses at the gene ends were 10 bases for V and 4 bases for J; bases not matched to a gene: 4. The CDR3 totals 12 residues. Germline V gene lookup returns CDR1 MDHEN and CDR2 SYDVKM. CDR3 coding DNA: TGTGCCACCGGGGAGGGGTACAATGAGCAGTTCTTC. This codes for CATGEGYNEQFF.